Below, 9 T cell receptor beta chains from the same sample are listed, as sequenced in a study of blood T cell repertoires in COVID-19. The repertoire was sequenced with immunoSEQ multiplex PCR; TCRdb's copy has only in-frame clones and lacks some. The repertoire consists of over 400,000 clones, with more than 85% occurring once and the leading ten covering 6.5% to 9.5%. Sequencing was carried out using PBMCs or T cells enriched from blood (not recorded which). Receptors were obtained from a woman aged 55 to 70 who had recovered from COVID-19.

The genes are TRBV28 and TRBJ1-1; TRBD1 aligns across 8 bases. Trimming took 3 bases from V and 2 from J; bases not matched to a gene: 8. CDR1 MDHEN and CDR2 SYDVKM come from the germline V gene. The CDR3 has 16 amino acids. The CDR3 here is CASSFEYRGGNTEAFF. Written as DNA, the CDR3 is TGTGCCAGCAGTTTTGAGTACAGGGGGGGAAACACTGAAGCTTTCTTT.

The J gene is TRBJ2-1, the V gene TRBV13, with TRBD2 matching over 8 bases. The germline V gene has CDR1 PRHDT and CDR2 FYEKMQ (reference sequence). The length of the CDR3 is 15 residues. The V segment lost 5 bases and the J segment 6 bases; nucleotides outside the gene matches: 9. The CDR3 loop is CASSPSAGAPNEQFF. The DNA of the CDR3 is TGTGCCAGCAGCCCCTCAGCGGGGGCTCCCAATGAGCAGTTCTTC.

This rearrangement joins TRBV10-3 to TRBJ2-7; 8 bases align to TRBD1. After removal of 7 bases from V and 7 bases from J, the junction contained 15 bases not matched to a gene. The CDR3 totals 15 residues. The germline V gene encodes CDR1 ENHRY and CDR2 SYGVKD. The CDR3 DNA is TGTGCCATCACTCCAGGTGGACAGGGCTCTGTGGAGCAGTACTTC. This encodes CAITPGGQGSVEQYF.

The chain is built from TRBV27 and TRBJ2-5, with D unresolved. Germline CDR1 is MNHEY and CDR2 is SMNVEV (reference sequence). The CDR3 loop spans 15 amino acids. V lost 5 bases to trimming and J lost 4 bases, with 17 bases between them. CDR3 residues: CASSPVRMLAETQYF. The DNA of the CDR3 is TGTGCCAGCAGTCCAGTCCGTATGCTCGCAGAGACCCAGTACTTC.

The rearrangement uses TRBV9 and TRBJ2-7, with D maybe TRBD2 (7 bases). Trimming removed 0 bases at V and 2 bases at J, with 9 bases between. Germline assignment: CDR1 SGDLS and CDR2 YYNGEE. The CDR3 totals 14 residues. CDR3 in DNA: TGTGCCAGCAGCGTAGCGGGGGGCCCCTACGAGCAGTACTTC. Its protein is CASSVAGGPYEQYF. Using reference TRBV9 and TRBJ2-7 for the parts outside the CDR3, the full variable domain is DSGVTQTPKHLITATGQRVTLRCSPRSGDLSVYWYQQSLDQGLQFLIQYYNGEERAKGNILERFSAQQFPDLHSELNLSSLELGDSALYFCASSVAGGPYEQYFGPGTRLTVT.

The chain links TRBV2 to TRBJ1-2; the D gene is possibly TRBD1 (5 bases). The CDR3 loop spans 15 amino acids. Germline V gene lookup returns CDR1 SNHLY and CDR2 FYNNEI. Trimming stripped 6 bases from V and 5 bases from J, with 19 bases between. The DNA of the CDR3 is TGTGCCAGCAGGGGCGGGACGGCAACCATTTATGGCTACACCTTC. Translation: CASRGGTATIYGYTF. Full variable domain (missing parts from reference TRBV2 and TRBJ1-2): EPEVTQTPSHQVTQMGQEVILRCVPISNHLYFYWYRQILGQKVEFLVSFYNNEISEKSEIFDDQFSVERPDGSNFTLKIRSTKLEDSAMYFCASRGGTATIYGYTFGSGTRLTVV.

The chain employs TRBV11-2 and TRBJ2-5, with 11 positions matching TRBD1. The CDR3 has 16 residues. With 5 bases clipped from V and 4 bases from J, the junction kept 9 bases outside the gene matches. Germline loops: CDR1 SGHAT, CDR2 FQNNGV. CDR3: CASSPWTGGFIETQYF. Here the CDR3 DNA reads TGTGCCAGCAGCCCCTGGACAGGGGGCTTCATAGAGACCCAGTACTTC.

V gene TRBV27 combines with J gene TRBJ2-6, with D perhaps TRBD2 (6 bases). Trimming took 5 bases from V and 0 from J, leaving 14 bases between them. The CDR3 totals 17 residues. Looked up from germline, CDR1 is MNHEY and CDR2 is SMNVEV (reference sequence). CDR3 in amino acids: CASSPAGWGSGANVLTF. CDR3 in DNA: TGTGCCAGCAGTCCCGCGGGGTGGGGCTCTGGGGCCAACGTCCTGACTTTC.

The V gene is TRBV7-2, the J gene TRBJ2-1, with D perhaps matching TRBD2 (5 bases). The CDR3 is 15 amino acids. Germline V gene lookup returns CDR1 SGHTA and CDR2 FQGNSA. Trimming shortened V by 4 bases and J by 5 bases, and 15 bases separated the two germline ends. In DNA form, the CDR3 reads TGTGCCAGCAGCTCACCGACGGGGAATCACAATGAGCAGTTCTTC. This translates into CASSSPTGNHNEQFF. The full variable domain, in which reference TRBV7-2 and TRBJ2-1 provide the parts outside the CDR3, is GAGVSQSPSNKVTEKGKDVELRCDPISGHTALYWYRQSLGQGLEFLIYFQGNSAPDKSGLPSDRFSAERTGGSVSTLTIQRTQQEDSAVYLCASSSPTGNHNEQFFGPGTRLTVL.